The 27 T cell receptor beta chains listed next were all sequenced from one sample in a study of identical twins. MiXCR, run by TCRdb on the 5' RACE reads, gives a single entry per CDR3 protein. The table shows some 1,600,000 distinct CDR3 sequences, with about 31% occurring only once. The specimen was cord blood. These TCRs come from a newborn girl in good health.

The genes are TRBV20-1 and TRBJ2-5; D is possibly TRBD2 (5 bases). The V and J ends lost 6 bases and 8 bases respectively, with 10 bases between them. CDR3 length: 10 amino acids. From germline, CDR1 is DFQATT and CDR2 SNEGSKA (reference sequence). This CDR3 is CSASGITQYF. DNA for the CDR3: TGCAGTGCGTCGGGGATAACCCAGTACTTC.

V and J are TRBV6-2 or TRBV6-3 and TRBJ2-3; D perhaps matches TRBD2 (5 bases). The V gene lost 6 bases and the J gene lost 0 bases, with 16 bases spanning the gap. Germline loops: CDR1 MNHEY, CDR2 SVGEGT. This CDR3 has 16 residues. CDR3 region: CASSRTGSSSTDTQYF. The CDR3 DNA reads as TGTGCCAGCAGCCGGACGGGAAGTTCCAGCACAGATACGCAGTATTTT.

This clonotype was detected a few times. The chain has TRBV20-1 and TRBJ2-3; D is perhaps TRBD1 or TRBD2 (5 bases each). Per germline, CDR1 DFQATT and CDR2 SNEGSKA (reference sequence). Deletions cut 3 bases from V and 2 bases from J, with 12 bases between. This CDR3 is 14 amino acids long. CDR3 nucleotides: TGCAGTGCTAGCCAGGGACCACACACAGATACGCAGTATTTT. This sequence encodes CSASQGPHTDTQYF.

The J gene is TRBJ2-2, the V gene TRBV15; TRBD1 aligns across 7 bases. The V and J ends lost 0 bases and 1 base, in that order; junction bases with no gene match: 2. This CDR3 is 16 amino acids long. Germline CDR1 is LNHNV and CDR2 is YYDKDF (reference sequence). The CDR3 spells CATSRDRDRNTGELFF. The CDR3 nucleotides are TGTGCCACCAGCAGAGATCGGGACAGGAACACCGGGGAGCTGTTTTTT.

Comments on this clonotype: Given a much more abundant clone one base away, this may be a read error. The chain carries TRBV7-2 and TRBJ2-2, with D uncertain. V was clipped by 1 base and J by 4 bases, with 7 bases between them. Germline V lookup: CDR1 SGHTA, CDR2 FQGNSA. The CDR3 extends over 14 amino acids. The CDR3 is CASSLGPITGELFF. The DNA for the CDR3 is TGTGCCAGCAGCTTAGGGCCGATCACCGGGGAGCTGTTTTTT.

In DNA form, the CDR3 reads TGTGCCAGCAGCAACCGGGGCTCAGGCCCAAACATTCAGTACTTC. It yields the protein CASSNRGSGPNIQYF. The chain carries TRBV21-1 and TRBJ2-4; the D segment call TRBD2 is taken from the table without a DNA check. TRBV21-1 is reported as a pseudogene. CDR3 length: 15 residues.

This clonotype was counted only a few times. The rearrangement joins TRBV6-5 to TRBJ2-7, with D hard to call. CDR1 and CDR2 from the germline V gene are MNHEY and SVGAGI. V shed 0 bases and J shed 5 bases, with 14 bases lying between them. CDR3 length equals 15 residues. The CDR3 coding sequence is TGTGCCAGCAGTTACTCGATGGAGAGTGCGAACGAGCAGTACTTC. Translating it yields CASSYSMESANEQYF.

The table lists this clonotype with a few counts. The rearrangement joins TRBV20-1 to TRBJ2-1, with D tentatively TRBD2 (6 bases). This CDR3 contains 15 residues. Trimming pared 6 bases from V and 2 bases from J, leaving 17 bases between. From germline, CDR1 is DFQATT and CDR2 SNEGSKA (reference sequence). The CDR3 here is CSAPPGGGPYNEQFF. CDR3 DNA: TGCAGTGCCCCCCCCGGGGGAGGCCCCTACAATGAGCAGTTCTTC.

This clonotype was seen only a few times. This chain joins TRBV6-2 or TRBV6-3 and TRBJ1-6; D gene uncertain. CDR3 length: 14 amino acids. Trimming cost V 4 bases and J 4 bases, with 8 bases left between them. CDR1 and CDR2 (germline): MNHEY, SVGEGT. The CDR3 region is CASSWRQYNSPLHF. The CDR3 DNA follows: TGTGCCAGCAGTTGGAGACAATATAATTCACCCCTCCACTTT.

The chain links TRBV7-9 to TRBJ2-2; D not certain. From germline, CDR1 is SEHNR and CDR2 FQNEAQ (reference sequence). The CDR3 totals 15 residues. V lost 5 bases, J lost 4 bases, and 14 bases lay in between. CDR3: CASSPQTALTGELFF. In DNA form, the CDR3 reads TGTGCCAGCAGCCCGCAAACGGCGCTCACCGGGGAGCTGTTTTTT.

About this clonotype itself: Just one base apart from a much larger clone, this may be a read error. The V and J genes are TRBV29-1 and TRBJ2-7, with D perhaps matching TRBD1 (5 bases). V was clipped by 5 bases and J by 7 bases, with 18 bases between them. Germline V gene lookup returns CDR1 SQVTM and CDR2 ANQGSEA. CDR3 size: 13 residues. The CDR3 coding sequence is TGCAGCGTTAACAGGTTTTTTACGAATGAGCAGTACTTC. Its translation: CSVNRFFTNEQYF.

This clonotype came up a few times. The genes are TRBV20-1 and TRBJ2-3; 10 bases line up with TRBD1. The CDR3 runs to 14 residues. Trimming removed 6 bases from V and 4 bases from J; junction bases left unmatched: 7. The germline CDR1 and CDR2 sequences are DFQATT and SNEGSKA (reference sequence). The CDR3 region is CSANRDRGPDTQYF. CDR3 nucleotides: TGCAGTGCGAACCGGGACAGGGGTCCAGATACGCAGTATTTT.

This clonotype was recorded a few times. The chain is built from TRBV4-2 and TRBJ2-1; 10 bases map to TRBD2. The CDR3 is made up of 16 amino acids. V shed 4 bases and J 5 bases; nucleotides not matched to a gene: 8. Per germline, CDR1 LGHNA and CDR2 YNFKEQ. The CDR3 reads CASSRGSGRPDNEQFF. DNA for the CDR3: TGTGCCAGCAGCCGGGGTAGCGGGAGGCCCGACAATGAGCAGTTCTTC.

DNA for the CDR3: TGTGCCAGCAGTACTCGACAGGGGAAAGCCTACGAGCAGTACTTC. Amino acids: CASSTRQGKAYEQYF. The chain joins TRBV12-3 or TRBV12-4 to TRBJ2-7; 8 bases match TRBD1. V dropped 5 bases and J dropped 2; count of bases not matched to a gene: 8. This CDR3 spans 15 amino acids.

The chain is built from TRBV20-1 and TRBJ2-7; the match to TRBD2 covers 9 bases. Per the germline V gene, CDR1 is DFQATT and CDR2 is SNEGSKA (reference sequence). Trimming removed 0 bases from V and 4 bases from J; junction bases left unmatched: 7. The CDR3 length is 15 residues. The CDR3 loop reads CSARDPATSGYEQYF. DNA of the CDR3: TGCAGTGCTAGAGACCCGGCGACTAGCGGTTACGAGCAGTACTTC.

This clonotype was detected only a few times. The V and J genes are TRBV28 and TRBJ1-4; D is undetermined. Deletions cut 10 bases from V and 8 bases from J, with 17 bases between. Germline CDR1 and CDR2: MDHEN and SYDVKM. CDR3 length: 13 residues. The CDR3 nucleotides are TGTGCCACCGGGGAACAGTACGGCGAAAAACTGTTTTTT. As protein: CATGEQYGEKLFF.

V usage is TRBV19 and J usage is TRBJ2-7; D unresolved. The V gene lost 5 bases and the J gene lost 4 bases, with 15 bases spanning the gap. Germline loops: CDR1 LNHDA, CDR2 SQIVND (reference sequence). This CDR3 is 14 amino acids long. This CDR3 is CASSSSVAVYEQYF. Written as DNA, the CDR3 is TGTGCCAGTAGTTCGAGCGTTGCGGTATACGAGCAGTACTTC.

This chain uses TRBV25-1 with TRBJ2-3, with 8 bases fitting TRBD2. This CDR3 region has 17 residues. With V trimmed by 1 base and J by 4 bases, 10 bases remained unmatched. Germline CDR1 reads MGHDK; CDR2 reads SYGVNS. The CDR3 region is CASSESSSGWNADTQYF. The CDR3 coding sequence is TGTGCCAGCAGTGAATCTTCTAGCGGGTGGAACGCAGATACGCAGTATTTT.

This clonotype was seen a handful of times. The V and J genes are TRBV6-1 and TRBJ2-1, with 10 bases identical to TRBD2. Trimming cost V 2 bases and J 4 bases; bases outside gene matches: 8. Germline lookup yields CDR1 MNHNS and CDR2 SASEGT. CDR3 size: 17 residues. CDR3 region: CASSEKVAGGPYNEQFF. In nucleotides, the CDR3 is TGTGCCAGCAGTGAAAAAGTAGCGGGAGGACCGTACAATGAGCAGTTCTTC.

The sample holds a few counts of this clonotype. The rearrangement links TRBV4-2 to TRBJ1-5; 9 bases map to TRBD1. Looked up from germline, CDR1 is LGHNA and CDR2 is YNFKEQ. Trimming at V came to 2 bases and at J to 0 bases, leaving 14 bases not matched to a gene. The CDR3 is 20 amino acids. The CDR3 region is CASSQPQGQGPNHSNQPQHF. The CDR3 coding sequence is TGTGCCAGCAGCCAACCACAGGGACAGGGTCCAAACCATAGCAATCAGCCCCAGCATTTT.

This clonotype came up a few times. This rearrangement joins TRBV6-6 to TRBJ2-1; possibly TRBD1 for D (6 bases). This CDR3 is 14 amino acids long. The germline gives CDR1 MNHNY, CDR2 SVGAGI (reference sequence). Trimming took 7 bases from V and 0 from J, leaving 10 bases between them. Here the CDR3 DNA reads TGTGCCAGCAAACAGGGTGGCTCCTACAATGAGCAGTTCTTC. Amino acids: CASKQGGSYNEQFF.

This clonotype was recorded at least ten times. V is TRBV9 and J is TRBJ2-1, with 13 bases identical to TRBD2. Germline V gene data show CDR1 as SGDLS and CDR2 as YYNGEE. The V and J ends lost 3 bases and 0 bases, in that order; junction bases with no gene match: 3. The CDR3 runs to 17 residues. The CDR3 sequence: CASSARTSGSSYNEQFF. CDR3 coding DNA: TGTGCCAGCAGCGCCCGGACTAGCGGGAGCTCCTACAATGAGCAGTTCTTC.

This rearrangement joins TRBV27 to TRBJ2-3, with D possibly being TRBD2 (5 bases). Trimming shortened V by 1 base and J by 0 bases, and 14 bases separated the two germline ends. The CDR3 covers 17 residues. Germline values: CDR1 MNHEY, CDR2 SMNVEV (reference sequence). DNA of the CDR3: TGTGCCAGCAGTTTATTCCCCAGCGGCTTTAGCACAGATACGCAGTATTTT. Amino acids: CASSLFPSGFSTDTQYF.

The gene calls are TRBV28 and TRBJ2-7; 8 bases agree with TRBD2. The V gene end was trimmed by 2 bases and the J gene end by 2 bases; junction bases not matched to a gene: 11. CDR1 is MDHEN and CDR2 is SYDVKM in the germline V gene. The CDR3 has 17 residues. The CDR3 region is CASSLESGGWAPYEQYF. The CDR3 nucleotides are TGTGCCAGCAGTTTAGAGAGCGGGGGTTGGGCCCCCTACGAGCAGTACTTC.

This clonotype has a count of ten or more. DNA of the CDR3: TGCGCCAGCAGCTTGACTAGCGGGGGAGATACGCAGTATTTT. Its protein is CASSLTSGGDTQYF. V and J are TRBV5-1 and TRBJ2-3, with 11 bases that match TRBD2. Germline-derived CDR1 and CDR2 are SGHRS and YFSETQ. J was trimmed by 5 bases and V by 1 base; bases with no gene match: 0. The CDR3 loop spans 14 amino acids.

V is TRBV6-5 and J is TRBJ2-5; TRBD2 is a possible D gene (5 bases). Germline assignment: CDR1 MNHEY and CDR2 SVGAGI. Trimming left V 6 bases short and J 14 bases short, with 31 bases between. This CDR3 spans 16 amino acids. CDR3 in DNA: TGTGCCAGCAGCCACACTTGGCGGGTATCTTACAATGAGCAATACTTC. This sequence encodes CASSHTWRVSYNEQYF.

Comment on this clonotype: A junction end diverges from the germline sequence, so it may reflect a read error. The chain combines TRBV20-1 with TRBJ2-7, with TRBD2 matching 12 bases. This CDR3 contains 18 residues. CDR1 and CDR2 (germline): DFQATT, SNEGSKA (reference sequence). In nucleotides, the CDR3 is TGCAGTGCTACTCCGGCTTCACTACTAGCGGGAGGACGCAATGAGCGGTACTTC. Amino acids: CSATPASLLAGGRNERYF.